This TCR beta chain stems from a study of cytomegalovirus exposure and HLA in healthy donors. The CDR3 covers 15 residues. Germline V gene data show CDR1 as SGHTA and CDR2 as FQGTGA. Germline trimming cut 3 bases from V and 2 bases from J; bases unmatched to any gene: 1. PCR employed 60 Vbeta and 13 Jbeta primers. The table came from immunoSEQ multiplex PCR; TCRdb's copy has only in-frame clones and leaves some out. Of over 100,000 clones in the sample, about 61% were seen once. What was sequenced was PBMCs. This chain links TRBV7-3 with TRBJ2-1; TRBD2 aligns across 10 bases. The TCR comes from a woman in her 40s in good health and CMV-seronegative. CDR3 region: CASSFLAGAYNEQFF. DNA of the CDR3: TGTGCCAGCAGCTTTCTAGCGGGGGCCTACAATGAGCAGTTCTTC.